The T cell receptor (beta chain) described here comes from a study of blood T cells in healthy people across ages. On the study more broadly: Per two T cells, about one barcoded beta molecule was captured through template switching.

Trimming removed 6 bases at V and 5 bases at J, with 17 bases between. The CDR3 spans 15 residues. Each sample gave at least 7 million isolated PBMCs. The study's findings and limits: PBMCs were not sorted, which prevented a conclusive comparison of naive versus antigen-experienced cells. Investigators treated diversity estimates from one million T cells as underestimates.

As regards this clonotype: The antigen is undetermined. This may come from a read error, since a much larger clone is one base off.

The second PCR ran roughly 7 to 12 cycles with a sample-barcoded 5' primer and J-beta primers. A single record per CDR3 protein comes from TCRdb applying MiXCR to the 5' RACE reads. The table shows about 900,000 distinct CDR3 sequences, with 62% occurring only once. Sample: blood. This receptor was identified in a man aged 30 to 39 in good health. This sequence joins TRBV12-3 or TRBV12-4 and TRBJ2-1, with D perhaps TRBD2 (5 bases). CDR3: CASSRGGQPNNEQFF. The DNA for the CDR3 is TGTGCCAGCAGCCGAGGCGGGCAGCCAAACAATGAGCAGTTCTTC.